The next 29 T cell receptor beta chains were all read from a single sample in a study of cytomegalovirus exposure and HLA in healthy donors. The PCR ran on 60 Vbeta and 13 Jbeta primers. The data were produced by immunoSEQ multiplex PCR, yet TCRdb's version contains in-frame clones alone and is incomplete. Of around 99,000 clones detected, about 78% appear once; the ten largest clones hold around 3.2%. Specimen: PBMCs. All receptors derive from a man in his forties or fifties in good health and CMV-seronegative.

V and J are TRBV5-1 and TRBJ1-2, with a weak D call TRBD1 (6 bases). V dropped 3 bases and J dropped 7 bases, with 13 bases sitting between them. CDR1 and CDR2 from the germline V gene are SGHRS and YFSETQ. This CDR3 contains 13 residues. The CDR3 loop reads CASSSSGTSGYTF. The CDR3 DNA follows: TGCGCCAGCAGCTCTTCCGGGACAAGTGGCTACACCTTC.

The chain is built from TRBV11-2 and TRBJ2-1, with D maybe TRBD1 (6 bases). This CDR3 contains 16 residues. Germline V gives CDR1 SGHAT, CDR2 FQNNGV. The germline V and J ends were trimmed by 5 bases and 4 bases, with 18 bases remaining between them. CDR3 region: CASSPRTDTPYNEQFF. As DNA, the CDR3 is TGTGCCAGCAGCCCTCGGACAGACACACCATACAATGAGCAGTTCTTC.

The chain carries TRBV5-1 and TRBJ2-1; 9 bases line up with TRBD1. This CDR3 is built from 16 residues. From germline, CDR1 is SGHRS and CDR2 YFSETQ. V lost 0 bases to trimming and J lost 6 bases; unmatched junction nucleotides: 7. The CDR3 DNA reads as TGCGCCAGCAGCTTGGGTCCGGGACAGGGCTCCAATGAGCAGTTCTTC. Translation gives CASSLGPGQGSNEQFF. The full variable domain, rest sourced from reference TRBV5-1 and TRBJ2-1, is KAGVTQTPRYLIKTRGQQVTLSCSPISGHRSVSWYQQTPGQGLQFLFEYFSETQRNKGNFPGRFSGRQFSNSRSEMNVSTLELGDSALYLCASSLGPGQGSNEQFFGPGTRLTVL.

CDR3 residues: CASSYSQGLIYEQYF. The CDR3 bases are TGTGCCAGCAGTTACTCTCAGGGTTTGATCTACGAGCAGTACTTC. The genes are TRBV6-6 and TRBJ2-7, with D possibly matching TRBD1 (5 bases). Trimming took 0 bases from V and 3 from J, leaving 12 bases between them. CDR3 length: 15 residues. The germline gives CDR1 MNHNY, CDR2 SVGAGI (reference sequence).

The V gene is TRBV2, the J gene TRBJ2-4, with D possibly TRBD2 on 5 matching bases. Per germline, CDR1 SNHLY and CDR2 FYNNEI. CDR3 size: 15 residues. V was cut by 3 bases and J by 0 bases, with 9 bases left in between. CDR3: CASSEAGLAKNIQYF. The CDR3 DNA reads TGTGCCAGCAGTGAGGCAGGACTAGCCAAAAACATTCAGTACTTC.

The chain combines TRBV29-1 with TRBJ2-1; 10 bases are shared with TRBD1. With 4 bases clipped from V and 2 bases from J, the junction kept 5 bases outside the gene matches. Germline values: CDR1 SQVTM, CDR2 ANQGSEA. This CDR3 is built from 15 residues. CDR3: CSVGGQGSTYNEQFF. The CDR3 DNA reads TGCAGCGTTGGGGGACAGGGGTCTACCTACAATGAGCAGTTCTTC.

The gene calls are TRBV30 and TRBJ2-1; TRBD2 matches 16 bases. CDR3 length: 19 amino acids. V shed 3 bases, J shed 5 bases, and the junction held 13 bases outside the gene matches. Per germline, CDR1 GTSNPN and CDR2 SVGIG (reference sequence). Here the CDR3 reads CAWSPSGTSGRAVHNEQFF. The CDR3 DNA sequence: TGTGCCTGGAGCCCATCCGGGACTAGCGGGAGGGCCGTGCACAATGAGCAGTTCTTC.

This clone was seen more than once but under ten times. The V and J genes are TRBV10-3 and TRBJ1-1; TRBD1 agrees at 8 bases. There are 13 residues in the CDR3. CDR1 is ENHRY and CDR2 is SYGVKD in the germline V gene. V shed 4 bases and J 5 bases; nucleotides not matched to a gene: 3. CDR3 in amino acids: CAISGTGKTEAFF. The CDR3, as DNA: TGTGCCATCAGTGGGACAGGGAAAACTGAAGCTTTCTTT.

This chain uses TRBV2 with TRBJ2-7; 9 nucleotides agree with TRBD1. The CDR3 spans 14 residues. The germline gives CDR1 SNHLY, CDR2 FYNNEI. Losses at the gene ends were 6 bases for V and 4 bases for J; bases not matched to a gene: 7. The CDR3 DNA is TGTGCCAGCAGAGGACAGGGGAAGGGATACGAGCAGTACTTC. Translated, it gives CASRGQGKGYEQYF.

This chain uses TRBV30 with TRBJ2-1, with D possibly being TRBD1 (6 bases). CDR1 is GTSNPN and CDR2 is SVGIG in the germline V gene (reference sequence). Trimming left V 3 bases short and J 6 bases short, with 9 bases between. CDR3 length: 12 amino acids. CDR3 protein: CAWSPGVNEQFF. The DNA of the CDR3 is TGTGCCTGGAGCCCAGGGGTCAATGAGCAGTTCTTC.

About this clone: Additional DNA sequences in this sample encode the identical CDR3. CDR3 protein: CASSQGLAGVVFETQYF. The CDR3 DNA sequence: TGCGCCAGCAGCCAGGGGCTAGCGGGAGTGGTTTTTGAGACCCAGTACTTC. The rearrangement links TRBV4-1 to TRBJ2-5; 10 positions match TRBD2. The V segment lost 3 bases and the J segment 5 bases; nucleotides outside the gene matches: 12. This CDR3 is built from 17 residues. Germline V gene lookup returns CDR1 MGHRA and CDR2 YSYEKL.

This chain connects TRBV5-1 to TRBJ2-1; TRBD1 matches at 8 bases. Germline CDR1 SGHRS, CDR2 YFSETQ. The CDR3 has 16 residues. V shed 7 bases and J 6 bases; nucleotides not matched to a gene: 15. The CDR3 spells CASREGGRGPLNEQFF. In DNA form, the CDR3 reads TGCGCCAGCCGAGAGGGGGGCAGGGGGCCACTCAATGAGCAGTTCTTC. The full variable domain, completed using reference TRBV5-1 and TRBJ2-1, is KAGVTQTPRYLIKTRGQQVTLSCSPISGHRSVSWYQQTPGQGLQFLFEYFSETQRNKGNFPGRFSGRQFSNSRSEMNVSTLELGDSALYLCASREGGRGPLNEQFFGPGTRLTVL.

This sequence joins TRBV7-9 and TRBJ2-2; D gene uncertain. CDR1 SEHNR and CDR2 FQNEAQ come from the germline V gene (reference sequence). V lost 3 bases, J lost 1 base, and 9 bases lay in between. The CDR3 has 15 residues. The CDR3 spells CASSFGRRNTGELFF. Here the CDR3 DNA reads TGTGCCAGCAGCTTCGGTCGTAGGAACACCGGGGAGCTGTTTTTT.

The chain links TRBV5-4 to TRBJ2-5; 12 nucleotides agree with TRBD2. Losses at the gene ends were 3 bases for V and 4 bases for J; bases not matched to a gene: 4. This CDR3 has 15 residues. Germline V gene lookup returns CDR1 SGHNT and CDR2 YYREEE (reference sequence). The CDR3 loop reads CASSSTSGRTETQYF. CDR3 coding DNA: TGTGCCAGCAGCTCTACTAGCGGGAGGACAGAGACCCAGTACTTC. Complete variable domain (other parts from reference TRBV5-4 and TRBJ2-5): ETGVTQSPTHLIKTRGQQVTLRCSSQSGHNTVSWYQQALGQGPQFIFQYYREEENGRGNFPPRFSGLQFPNYSSELNVNALELDDSALYLCASSSTSGRTETQYFGPGTRLLVL.

This clone was detected only once. V usage is TRBV7-2 and J usage is TRBJ2-1; D is perhaps TRBD1 (5 bases). V was clipped by 1 base and J by 3 bases, with 7 bases between them. This CDR3 contains 14 residues. In germline, CDR1 is SGHTA, CDR2 FQGNSA. CDR3 coding DNA: TGTGCCAGCAGCTTAGGGGGCATCTACAATGAGCAGTTCTTC. Its translation is CASSLGGIYNEQFF.

The CDR3 protein is CAISGLAGAGELFF. The CDR3 nucleotides are TGTGCCATCAGTGGGCTAGCGGGAGCTGGGGAGCTGTTTTTT. The chain carries TRBV10-3 and TRBJ2-2; 10 nucleotides agree with TRBD2. CDR1 and CDR2 (germline): ENHRY, SYGVKD. V lost 4 bases, J lost 8 bases, and 4 bases stayed unmatched. The CDR3 spans 14 residues.

The chain employs TRBV5-4 and TRBJ2-3, with TRBD2 identical over 8 bases. Germline CDR1 is SGHNT and CDR2 is YYREEE (reference sequence). V gave up 5 bases and J gave up 6 bases; unmatched junction bases: 14. This CDR3 contains 16 residues. In nucleotides, the CDR3 is TGTGCCAGCAGGGCCGCGTCAGCGGGAGCAGCTGATACGCAGTATTTT. It yields the protein CASRAASAGAADTQYF. The entire variable domain, with the rest obtained from reference TRBV5-4 and TRBJ2-3, is as follows: ETGVTQSPTHLIKTRGQQVTLRCSSQSGHNTVSWYQQALGQGPQFIFQYYREEENGRGNFPPRFSGLQFPNYSSELNVNALELDDSALYLCASRAASAGAADTQYFGPGTRLTVL.

The chain couples TRBV10-1 to TRBJ2-3, with a tentative D call TRBD2 (5 bases). The ends were cut back, 4 bases at V and 4 bases at J, with 15 bases in the middle. CDR1 and CDR2 (germline): WNHNN, SYGVQD (reference sequence). The CDR3 spans 15 residues. CDR3 loop: CASSVFRSGSDTQYF. CDR3 nucleotides: TGCGCCAGCAGTGTTTTTCGATCGGGGTCAGATACGCAGTATTTT.

Of note for this clone: Germline is not matched at one junction end, which may reflect a read error. The rearrangement joins TRBV28 to TRBJ2-7; perhaps TRBD2 as D (6 bases). Germline-derived CDR1 and CDR2 are MDHEN and SYDVKM. The CDR3 covers 16 residues. CDR3 sequence reads: CASSSWLASVAYERYF. CDR3 in DNA: TGTGCCAGCAGTTCTTGGTTGGCTAGCGTTGCCTACGAGCGGTACTTC.

V usage is TRBV7-6 and J usage is TRBJ2-5; D gene uncertain. The ends were cut back, 5 bases at V and 4 bases at J, with 5 bases in the middle. From germline, CDR1 is SGHVS and CDR2 FNYEAQ. The CDR3 spans 11 residues. The CDR3 DNA sequence: TGTGCCAGCAGCCCCTTAGAGACCCAGTACTTC. Translating gives CASSPLETQYF.

This chain links TRBV2 with TRBJ2-2; TRBD1 matches 8 bases. Germline CDR1 is SNHLY and CDR2 is FYNNEI. With V trimmed by 7 bases and J by 4 bases, 26 bases remained unmatched. The CDR3 sequence is 21 residues long. The CDR3 coding sequence is TGTGCCAGCAAGAAAATATTGCGGGCCAGGGGGCGAGGTCTATCCACCGGGGAGCTGTTTTTT. Translated: CASKKILRARGRGLSTGELFF.

The V call is TRBV15, the J call TRBJ2-7; no reliable D call. Trimming shortened V by 0 bases and J by 6 bases, and 6 bases separated the two germline ends. Germline V gene data show CDR1 as LNHNV and CDR2 as YYDKDF (reference sequence). The length of the CDR3 is 12 residues. CDR3 amino acids: CATSRDRSEQYF. The CDR3 DNA sequence: TGTGCCACCAGCAGAGATAGATCCGAGCAGTACTTC. The variable domain in full, with the rest retrieved from reference TRBV15 and TRBJ2-7, is DAMVIQNPRYQVTQFGKPVTLSCSQTLNHNVMYWYQQKSSQAPKLLFHYYDKDFNNEADTPDNFQSRRPNTSFCFLDIRSPGLGDTAMYLCATSRDRSEQYFGPGTRLTVT.

The V gene is TRBV6-1, the J gene TRBJ2-5; 7 nucleotides line up with TRBD1. J was trimmed by 6 bases and V by 8 bases; bases with no gene match: 6. The CDR3 totals 12 residues. Germline values: CDR1 MNHNS, CDR2 SASEGT. CDR3 residues: CASRRDSKTQYF. The CDR3 DNA is TGTGCCAGCCGCCGGGACAGCAAGACCCAGTACTTC.

The V and J genes are TRBV7-6 and TRBJ2-5, with D unresolved. With the DNA end fitting TRBJ2-7 better, the J assignment may be wrong. This CDR3 is 15 amino acids long. Germline V gives CDR1 SGHVS, CDR2 FNYEAQ. CDR3 nucleotides: TGTGCCAGCAGCTCCCCCTTTGATAGCTCCTACGAGCAGTACTTC. It is translated as CASSSPFDSSYEQYF.

The chain employs TRBV5-4 and TRBJ2-1; no clear D gene. This CDR3 has 16 amino acids. Looked up from germline, CDR1 is SGHNT and CDR2 is YYREEE (reference sequence). V shed 0 bases and J shed 1 base, with 11 bases lying between them. The CDR3 nucleotides read TGTGCCAGCAGCTTGGATCCGATCCGGTCCTACAATGAGCAGTTCTTC. Encoded protein: CASSLDPIRSYNEQFF.

This clone was seen only once. V is TRBV7-2 and J is TRBJ1-1; D ambiguous. CDR3 size: 14 residues. Trimming shortened V by 0 bases and J by 1 base, and 6 bases separated the two germline ends. From germline, CDR1 is SGHTA and CDR2 FQGNSA. The CDR3 DNA follows: TGTGCCAGCAGCTTAGCGTCCCGGAACACTGAAGCTTTCTTT. Amino acids: CASSLASRNTEAFF.

The chain joins TRBV7-9 to TRBJ2-6; weak D call: TRBD1 (7 bases). CDR1 is SEHNR, CDR2 FQNEAQ, per germline (reference sequence). V lost 5 bases and J 4 bases, leaving 18 bases between the germline ends. This CDR3 is built from 17 residues. The CDR3 here is CASSQGGSGVGANVLTF. The CDR3 DNA reads TGTGCCAGCAGCCAGGGGGGTTCAGGGGTGGGGGCCAACGTCCTGACTTTC. Looking up the rest from reference TRBV7-9 and TRBJ2-6 gives the full variable domain: DTGVSQNPRHKITKRGQNVTFRCDPISEHNRLYWYRQTLGQGPEFLTYFQNEAQLEKSRLLSDRFSAERPKGSFSTLEIQRTEQGDSAMYLCASSQGGSGVGANVLTFGAGSRLTVL.

Points on this clone: The same CDR3 is also encoded by other DNA sequences in this sample. The V and J genes are TRBV6-1 and TRBJ2-3; weak D call: TRBD2 (6 bases). Per germline, CDR1 MNHNS and CDR2 SASEGT. CDR3 length: 14 amino acids. Trimming pared 6 bases from V and 3 bases from J, leaving 13 bases between. CDR3 DNA: TGTGCCAGCAGCGTGGGGCTAGCGACAGATACGCAGTATTTT. Translating it yields CASSVGLATDTQYF.

This sequence joins TRBV30 and TRBJ1-1, with a tentative D call TRBD1 (6 bases). Between the trimmed V and J ends, which lost 3 bases and 7 bases, there was a span of 12 bases. The CDR3 length is 12 residues. Germline CDR1 is GTSNPN and CDR2 is SVGIG (reference sequence). The CDR3 sequence is CAWRRGLGEAFF. The CDR3, as DNA: TGTGCCTGGAGGAGGGGGTTGGGTGAAGCTTTCTTT.